This TCR beta chain appears in the sequencing data of a study of T cells after somatic rescue of genetic block. The CDR3 is made up of 11 amino acids. Trimming shortened V by 9 bases and J by 8 bases, and 13 bases separated the two germline ends. CDR1 is SNHLY and CDR2 is FYNNEI in the germline V gene. Repertoires were generated with immunoSEQ multiplex PCR, while TCRdb's copy carries only in-frame clones and drops some. The sample carries tens of thousands of clones, 90% to 97% recorded once. The material sequenced was peripheral blood mononuclear cells (PBMCs). V and J are TRBV2 and TRBJ1-1, with D uncertain. This sequence originates from a child younger than two. The CDR3 sequence: CASKTMSEAFF. Written as DNA, the CDR3 is TGTGCCAGTAAGACGATGTCCGAAGCTTTCTTT.